This TCR beta chain was captured in a study of blood T cell repertoires in COVID-19. CDR3 length: 13 residues. V dropped 7 bases and J dropped 5 bases, with 14 bases sitting between them. CDR1 and CDR2 from the germline V gene are LNHDA and SQIVND (reference sequence). Data came from immunoSEQ multiplex PCR; TCRdb stores just in-frame clones and leaves some out. The data contain around 220,000 clones, about 85% of them seen just once; the ten biggest clones take up 15% to 20%. This clone was observed a few times. The genes are TRBV19 and TRBJ1-2; D may be TRBD1 (6 bases). The receptor comes from a man aged 25-40 years with active or convalescent COVID-19. Sequenced input: peripheral blood. DNA of the CDR3: TGTGCCAGTAATGACAGGATGACTTATGGCTACACCTTC. Amino acids: CASNDRMTYGYTF.